This is a list of T cell receptor beta chains from one sample in a study of human T cells and chemical hapten exposure. TCRdb reprocessed the RACE reads with MiXCR, giving one entry per CDR3 protein. In the table there are just over 70,000 distinct CDR3 sequences, more than 9.5% of which are singletons. Sample: whole blood, taken in connection with sensitization to the hapten diphenylcyclopropenone (DPC). Source of these receptors: a woman aged 45-60 years with alopecia areata. Some clones in this sample may be carry-over from other donors' samples. CDR3s include the opening cysteine and the closing phenylalanine or tryptophan. D genes are given only for firm matches. Clone size is stated in some rows and not others, as once, few, many or a class when expanded.

cdr3_length	clone_size	v_call	j_call	d_call	cdr3_nt	cdr3_aa
13	-	TRBV20-1	TRBJ1-5	-	TGCAGTGCTAGAAGGGACGGGAATCAGCCCCAGCATTTT	CSARRDGNQPQHF
14	few	TRBV7-6	TRBJ1-5	TRBD1	TGTGCCAGCAGTACAGGGGTGTTCAATCAGCCCCAGCATTTT	CASSTGVFNQPQHF
14	many	TRBV18	TRBJ2-5	-	TGTGCCAGCTCACCAGCAGGTGGTCAAGAGACCCAGTACTTC	CASSPAGGQETQYF
17	few	TRBV6-2/TRBV6-3	TRBJ2-6	TRBD1	TGTGCCAGCAGTTACGGGGACAGGGTGGTTGGGGCCAACGTCCTGACTTTC	CASSYGDRVVGANVLTF
18	many	TRBV12-2	TRBJ2-3	-	TGTGCAAGTCGCTTGATCGACTGGCAGGGGGCGGTAGAAGATACGCAGTATTTT	CASRLIDWQGAVEDTQYF
14	-	TRBV28	TRBJ1-5	-	TGTGCCAGCAGTCCCGACAGGCCCAATCAGCCCCAGCATTTT	CASSPDRPNQPQHF
16	few	TRBV7-8	TRBJ2-5	-	TGTGCCAGCAGCCCCGGGCAAAGTAGCGGCCAAGAGACCCAGTACTTC	CASSPGQSSGQETQYF
14	many	TRBV19	TRBJ1-4	-	TGTGCCAGTAGTCTATGGACGCGTAATGAAAAACTGTTTTTT	CASSLWTRNEKLFF
10	few	TRBV28	TRBJ1-2	-	TGTGCCAGCAGTCACTATGGCTACACCTTC	CASSHYGYTF
13	-	TRBV7-9	TRBJ1-4	-	TGTGCCAGCAGCTTCCGGATCTATGAAAAACTGTTTTTT	CASSFRIYEKLFF
13	few	TRBV28	TRBJ2-3	TRBD1	TGTGCCAGCAGTCTCCAGGGGGTAGATGCGCAGTATTTT	CASSLQGVDAQYF
14	many	TRBV10-2	TRBJ1-5	-	TGCGCCAGCAGTGAGTCCGACCGGAATCAGCCCCAGCATTTT	CASSESDRNQPQHF
16	-	TRBV13	TRBJ1-1	-	TGTGCCAGCAGCCCGGCCGGGATAAACATGAACACTGAAGCTTTCTTT	CASSPAGINMNTEAFF
14	few	TRBV28	TRBJ1-2	-	TGTGCCAGCAGTCTAGGAGGCGAACGCTATGGCTACACCTTC	CASSLGGERYGYTF
13	many	TRBV7-9	TRBJ1-1	-	TGTGCCATCTCCGAACAGCAGAACACTGAAGCTTTCTTT	CAISEQQNTEAFF
9	few	TRBV21-1	TRBJ1-5	-	TGTGCCAGCAGCAGGTCCCAGCATTTT	CASSRSQHF
15	many	TRBV28	TRBJ1-5	-	TGTGCCAGCAGGCCCGGTGGACGGTCCAATCAGCCCCAGCATTTT	CASRPGGRSNQPQHF
15	many	TRBV14	TRBJ2-2	-	TGTGCCAGCAGCCTTCCGTTGCCGGGGACCGGGGAGCTGTTTTTT	CASSLPLPGTGELFF
14	many	TRBV28	TRBJ2-7	-	TGTGCCAGCAATGAGCACCAAGCCTCCTACGAGCAGTACTTC	CASNEHQASYEQYF
16	-	TRBV28	TRBJ1-5	-	TGTGCCAGCAGTAGGTCGGTGGGTCGAGGCAATCAGCCCCAGCATTTT	CASSRSVGRGNQPQHF